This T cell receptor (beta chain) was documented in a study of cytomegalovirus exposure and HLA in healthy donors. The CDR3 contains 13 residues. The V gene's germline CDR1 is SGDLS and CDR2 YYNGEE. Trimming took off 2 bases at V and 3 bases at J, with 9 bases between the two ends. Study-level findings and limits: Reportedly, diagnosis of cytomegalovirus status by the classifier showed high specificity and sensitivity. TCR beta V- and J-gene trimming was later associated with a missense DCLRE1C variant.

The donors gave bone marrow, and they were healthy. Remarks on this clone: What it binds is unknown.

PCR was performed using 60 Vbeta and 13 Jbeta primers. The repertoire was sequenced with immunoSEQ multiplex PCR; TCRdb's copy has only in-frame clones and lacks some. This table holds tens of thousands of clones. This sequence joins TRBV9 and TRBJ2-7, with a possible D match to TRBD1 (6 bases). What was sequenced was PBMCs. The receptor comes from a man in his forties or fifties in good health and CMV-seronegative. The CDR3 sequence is CASSVSGHYEQYF. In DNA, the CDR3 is TGTGCCAGCAGCGTTTCGGGACACTACGAGCAGTACTTC.